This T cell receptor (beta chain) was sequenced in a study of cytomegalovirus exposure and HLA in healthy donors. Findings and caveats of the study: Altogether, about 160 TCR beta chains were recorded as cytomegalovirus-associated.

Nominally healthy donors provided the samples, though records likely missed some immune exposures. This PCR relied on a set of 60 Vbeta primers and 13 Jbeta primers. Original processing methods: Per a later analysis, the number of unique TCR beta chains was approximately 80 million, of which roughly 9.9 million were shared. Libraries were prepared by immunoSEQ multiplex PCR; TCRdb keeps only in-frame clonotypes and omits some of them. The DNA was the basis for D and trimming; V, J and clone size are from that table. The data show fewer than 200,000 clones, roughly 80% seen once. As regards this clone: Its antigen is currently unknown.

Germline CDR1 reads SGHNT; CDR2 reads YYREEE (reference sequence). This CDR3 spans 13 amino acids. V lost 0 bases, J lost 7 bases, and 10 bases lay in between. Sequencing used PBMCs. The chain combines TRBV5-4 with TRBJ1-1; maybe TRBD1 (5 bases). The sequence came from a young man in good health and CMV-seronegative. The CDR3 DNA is TGTGCCAGCAGCTTGGAACCGACAGTTGAAGCTTTCTTT. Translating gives CASSLEPTVEAFF.